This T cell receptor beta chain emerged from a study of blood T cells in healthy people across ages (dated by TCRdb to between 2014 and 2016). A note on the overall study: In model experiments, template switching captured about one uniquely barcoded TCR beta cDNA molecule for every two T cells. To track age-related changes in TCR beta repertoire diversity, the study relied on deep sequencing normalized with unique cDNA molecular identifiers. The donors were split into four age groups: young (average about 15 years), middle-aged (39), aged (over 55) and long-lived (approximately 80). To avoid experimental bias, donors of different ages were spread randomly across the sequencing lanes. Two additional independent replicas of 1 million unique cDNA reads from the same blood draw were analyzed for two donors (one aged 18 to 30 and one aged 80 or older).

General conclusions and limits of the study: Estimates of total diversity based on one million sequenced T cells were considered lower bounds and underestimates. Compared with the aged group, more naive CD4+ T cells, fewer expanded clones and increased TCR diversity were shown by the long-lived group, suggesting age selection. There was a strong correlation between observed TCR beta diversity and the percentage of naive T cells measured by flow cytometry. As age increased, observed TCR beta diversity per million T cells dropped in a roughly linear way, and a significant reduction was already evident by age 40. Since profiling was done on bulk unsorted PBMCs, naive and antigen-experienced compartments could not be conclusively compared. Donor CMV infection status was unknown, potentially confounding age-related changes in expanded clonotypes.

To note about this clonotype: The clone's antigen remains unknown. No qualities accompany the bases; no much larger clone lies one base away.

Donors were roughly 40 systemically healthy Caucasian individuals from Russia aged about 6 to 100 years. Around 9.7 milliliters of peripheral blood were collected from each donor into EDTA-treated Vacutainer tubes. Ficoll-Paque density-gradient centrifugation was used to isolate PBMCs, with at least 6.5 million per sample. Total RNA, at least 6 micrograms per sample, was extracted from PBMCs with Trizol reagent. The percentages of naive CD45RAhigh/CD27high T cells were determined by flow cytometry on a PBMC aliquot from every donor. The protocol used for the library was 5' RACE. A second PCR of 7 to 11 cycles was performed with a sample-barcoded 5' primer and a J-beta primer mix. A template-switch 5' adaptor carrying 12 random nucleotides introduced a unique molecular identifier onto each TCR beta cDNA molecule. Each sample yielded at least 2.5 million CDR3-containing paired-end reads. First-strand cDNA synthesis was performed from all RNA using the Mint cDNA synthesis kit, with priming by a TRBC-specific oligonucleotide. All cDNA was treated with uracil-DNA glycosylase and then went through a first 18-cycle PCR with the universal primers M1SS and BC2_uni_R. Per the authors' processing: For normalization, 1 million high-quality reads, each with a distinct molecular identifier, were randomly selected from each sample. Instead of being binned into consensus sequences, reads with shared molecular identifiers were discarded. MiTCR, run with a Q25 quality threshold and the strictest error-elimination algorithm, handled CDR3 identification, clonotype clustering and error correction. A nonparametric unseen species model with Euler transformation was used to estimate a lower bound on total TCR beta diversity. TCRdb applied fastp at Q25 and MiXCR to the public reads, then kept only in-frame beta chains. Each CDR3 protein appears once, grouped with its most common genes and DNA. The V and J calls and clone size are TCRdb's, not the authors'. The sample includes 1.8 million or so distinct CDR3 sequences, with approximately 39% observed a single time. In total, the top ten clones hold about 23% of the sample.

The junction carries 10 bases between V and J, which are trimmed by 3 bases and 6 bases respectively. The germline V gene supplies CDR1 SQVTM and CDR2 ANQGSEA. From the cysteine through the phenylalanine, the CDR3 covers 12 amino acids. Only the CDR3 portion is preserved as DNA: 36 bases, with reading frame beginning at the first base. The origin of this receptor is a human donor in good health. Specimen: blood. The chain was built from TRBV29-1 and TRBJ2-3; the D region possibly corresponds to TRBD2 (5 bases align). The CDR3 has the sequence CSVDEGLDTQYF. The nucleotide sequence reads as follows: TGCAGCGTTGATGAGGGTTTGGATACGCAGTATTTT.